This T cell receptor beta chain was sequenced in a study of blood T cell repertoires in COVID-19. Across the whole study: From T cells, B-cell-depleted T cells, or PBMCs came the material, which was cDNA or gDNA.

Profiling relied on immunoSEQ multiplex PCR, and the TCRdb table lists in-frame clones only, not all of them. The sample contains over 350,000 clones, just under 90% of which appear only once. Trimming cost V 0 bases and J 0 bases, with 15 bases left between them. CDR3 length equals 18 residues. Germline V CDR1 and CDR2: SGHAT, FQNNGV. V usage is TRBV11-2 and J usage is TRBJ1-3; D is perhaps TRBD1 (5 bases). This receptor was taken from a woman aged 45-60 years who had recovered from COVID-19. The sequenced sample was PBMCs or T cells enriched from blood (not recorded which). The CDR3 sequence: CASSLDFGHSFSGNTIYF. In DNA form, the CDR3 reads TGTGCCAGCAGCTTAGATTTCGGACATTCTTTCTCTGGAAACACCATATATTTT.